This TCR beta chain was retrieved from a study of blood T cell repertoires in COVID-19. Measured with immunoSEQ multiplex PCR; TCRdb has only the in-frame clones, and not every one. The sample holds around 80,000 clones, about 70% seen once. The trim removed 1 base at V and 3 bases at J, leaving 7 bases unmatched. The V gene's germline CDR1 is LNHDA and CDR2 SQIVND (reference sequence). The CDR3 consists of 16 residues. Input material: peripheral blood. The chain is built from TRBV19 and TRBJ2-3; 7 bases agree with TRBD2. The clonotype comes from a man aged 45-60 years with active or convalescent COVID-19. The CDR3 DNA sequence: TGTGCCAGTAGTATAGTTGGGGGGGTCAGTACAGATACGCAGTATTTT. Protein product: CASSIVGGVSTDTQYF.